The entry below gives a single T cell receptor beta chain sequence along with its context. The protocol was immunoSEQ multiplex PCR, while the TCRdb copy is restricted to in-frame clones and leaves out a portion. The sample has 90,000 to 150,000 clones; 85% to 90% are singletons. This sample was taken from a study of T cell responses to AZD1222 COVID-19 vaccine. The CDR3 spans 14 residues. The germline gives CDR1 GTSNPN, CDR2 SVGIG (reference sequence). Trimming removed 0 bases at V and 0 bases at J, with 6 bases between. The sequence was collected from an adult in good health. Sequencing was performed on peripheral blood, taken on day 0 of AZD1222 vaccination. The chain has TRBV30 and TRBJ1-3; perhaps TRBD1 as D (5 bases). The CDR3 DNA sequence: TGTGCCTGGAGTGTCGGGGCCTCTGGAAACACCATATATTTT. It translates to CAWSVGASGNTIYF.